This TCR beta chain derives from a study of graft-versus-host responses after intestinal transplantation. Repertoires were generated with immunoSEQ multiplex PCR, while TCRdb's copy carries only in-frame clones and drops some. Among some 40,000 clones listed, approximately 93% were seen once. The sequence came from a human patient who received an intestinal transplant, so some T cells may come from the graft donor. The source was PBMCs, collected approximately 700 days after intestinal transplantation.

CDR3 in DNA: TGTGCCAGCTCACTCCGGGGAGGGCAGAAAAATGAAAAACTGTTTTTT. It yields the protein CASSLRGGQKNEKLFF. The chain is built from TRBV18 and TRBJ1-4; D not resolved. CDR1 is KGHSH and CDR2 is LQKENI in the germline V gene. Trimming stripped 4 bases from V and 5 bases from J, with 17 bases between. This CDR3 has 16 amino acids.